This T cell receptor (beta chain) was profiled in a study of blood T cell repertoires in COVID-19. Clones were read by immunoSEQ multiplex PCR, and TCRdb kept only the in-frame ones, dropping some. This table holds about 230,000 clones, 80% to 90% found once. This receptor was obtained from a man aged 50 to 59 with COVID-19, enrolled during active disease. The sequenced sample consisted of peripheral blood.

CDR3 sequence (DNA): TGTGCCAGCAGCCTACAGGGCTATAGCAATCAGCCCCAGCATTTT. Translation gives CASSLQGYSNQPQHF. The chain combines TRBV5-8 with TRBJ1-5, with D tentatively TRBD1 (6 bases). This CDR3 is 15 amino acids long. V lost 4 bases, J lost 0 bases, and 11 bases lay in between. Germline values: CDR1 SGHTS, CDR2 YDEGEE.